The 28 T cell receptor beta chains below come from one sample, sequenced in a study of blood T cell repertoires in COVID-19. Sequenced by immunoSEQ multiplex PCR; TCRdb stores in-frame clones only, minus some. The repertoire consists of under 250,000 clones, with 75% to 90% occurring once and the leading ten covering around 3.1%. Sample: PBMCs or T cells enriched from blood (not recorded which). These receptor sequences come from a woman between 40 and 50 years old who had been exposed to COVID-19.

The chain carries TRBV5-1 and TRBJ2-1, with a possible D match to TRBD1 (6 bases). The CDR3 contains 14 residues. Trimming stripped 5 bases from V and 0 bases from J, with 9 bases between. Germline CDR1 and CDR2: SGHRS and YFSETQ. In DNA form, the CDR3 reads TGCGCCAGCAGTAGGGGGAGCTCCTACAATGAGCAGTTCTTC. Protein sequence: CASSRGSSYNEQFF.

The J gene is TRBJ2-2, the V gene TRBV28, with D possibly TRBD2 on 5 matching bases. V lost 10 bases, J lost 0 bases, and 9 bases lay in between. CDR1 is MDHEN and CDR2 is SYDVKM in the germline V gene. The CDR3 is 13 amino acids. The CDR3 spells CATDGTNTGELFF. The CDR3 region has the DNA TGTGCCACGGACGGGACGAACACCGGGGAGCTGTTTTTT.

This clone was counted a few times. The chain has TRBV4-2 and TRBJ1-5, with D possibly being TRBD1 (5 bases). V lost 0 bases and J lost 0, with 12 bases in between. This CDR3 spans 17 amino acids. Germline V gene data show CDR1 as LGHNA and CDR2 as YNFKEQ. The CDR3 coding sequence is TGTGCCAGCAGCCAAGAGGTGCGCGGGGCTAGCAATCAGCCCCAGCATTTT. Its protein product is CASSQEVRGASNQPQHF.

This clone was seen a single time. V is TRBV27 and J is TRBJ2-7, with D hard to call. Trimming took off 5 bases at V and 8 bases at J, with 16 bases between the two ends. The CDR3 runs 13 residues. Germline-derived CDR1 and CDR2 are MNHEY and SMNVEV (reference sequence). Here the CDR3 reads CASSTRTLQKQYV. The CDR3 DNA is TGTGCCAGCAGTACGCGAACCCTACAGAAGCAGTACGTC.

The CDR3 nucleotides are TGTGCCAGCAGCTTAGTGGGGCTACCTAACTATGGCTACACCTTC. This codes for CASSLVGLPNYGYTF. J is TRBJ1-2 and V is TRBV7-9, with D perhaps TRBD1 (5 bases). There are 15 residues in the CDR3. Trimming took off 1 base at V and 0 bases at J, with 9 bases between the two ends. Germline V gene sequence: CDR1 SEHNR, CDR2 FQNEAQ (reference sequence).

The rearrangement uses TRBV4-3 and TRBJ1-4; D is unclear. Deletions cut 0 bases from V and 3 bases from J, with 11 bases between. The germline V gene has CDR1 LGHNA and CDR2 YSLEER. CDR3 size: 16 residues. The CDR3 region has the DNA TGCGCCAGCAGCCAAGACATGGGAGAGGCTAATGAAAAACTGTTTTTT. Its protein is CASSQDMGEANEKLFF.

The chain has TRBV7-2 and TRBJ1-5; TRBD1 is a possible D gene (6 bases). This CDR3 is built from 15 residues. V lost 4 bases to trimming and J lost 6 bases, with 16 bases between them. Germline V gives CDR1 SGHTA, CDR2 FQGNSA. In nucleotides, the CDR3 is TGTGCCAGCAGCTCGCAACAGGGAGGGAGTCAGCCCCAGCATTTT. Translated, it gives CASSSQQGGSQPQHF.

V and J are TRBV30 and TRBJ2-1; 13 bases are shared with TRBD2. The CDR3 is 18 residues long. CDR1 and CDR2 from the germline V gene are GTSNPN and SVGIG (reference sequence). Unmatched junction bases numbered 9, after V lost 2 bases and J lost 2 bases. The CDR3 sequence is CAWSIWTSGRVTYNEQFF. CDR3 bases: TGTGCCTGGAGTATTTGGACTAGCGGGAGAGTAACCTACAATGAGCAGTTCTTC.

V and J are TRBV11-3 and TRBJ2-1, with 7 bases matching TRBD1. CDR3 length equals 16 residues. The germline V gene has CDR1 SGHNT and CDR2 YENEEA. With V trimmed by 6 bases and J by 2 bases, 10 bases remained unmatched. The CDR3 DNA follows: TGTGCCAGCAGACACCGGACAGGAAAACCCTACAATGAGCAGTTCTTC. Its translation: CASRHRTGKPYNEQFF.

The rearrangement uses TRBV4-2 and TRBJ2-6; 9 bases align to TRBD1. Per germline, CDR1 LGHNA and CDR2 YNFKEQ. The V and J ends lost 4 bases and 7 bases, in that order; junction bases with no gene match: 14. The CDR3 spans 18 residues. The CDR3 spells CASSRPGQGTRAANVLTF. CDR3 nucleotides: TGTGCCAGCAGCCGCCCGGGACAGGGCACCCGCGCAGCCAACGTCCTGACTTTC.

This clone was detected once. The rearrangement joins TRBV2 to TRBJ1-2; D ambiguous. V lost 9 bases and J lost 0, with 14 bases in between. The length of the CDR3 is 14 residues. The germline gives CDR1 SNHLY, CDR2 FYNNEI. CDR3 residues: CASATEQSNYGYTF. The CDR3 nucleotides are TGTGCCAGTGCTACAGAACAATCTAACTATGGCTACACCTTC.

V usage is TRBV6-6 and J usage is TRBJ2-2, with TRBD1 matching over 8 bases. Trimming at V came to 5 bases and at J to 6 bases, leaving 8 bases not matched to a gene. This CDR3 spans 15 amino acids. In germline, CDR1 is MNHNY, CDR2 SVGAGI (reference sequence). The CDR3 sequence is CASSDEDRGAGELFF. The CDR3 DNA is TGTGCCAGCAGTGACGAAGACAGGGGAGCCGGGGAGCTGTTTTTT.

The chain employs TRBV6-5 and TRBJ1-2, with D possibly matching TRBD1 (5 bases). The CDR3 runs 12 residues. V gave up 4 bases and J gave up 6 bases, with 9 bases separating them. Germline V lookup: CDR1 MNHEY, CDR2 SVGAGI. CDR3: CASSFGHDGYTF. The CDR3 DNA sequence: TGTGCCAGCAGTTTCGGACATGATGGCTACACCTTC.

CDR3 sequence (DNA): TGTGCCAGCAGCTCCTACAGGGCTACTAATGAAAAACTGTTTTTT. Its protein is CASSSYRATNEKLFF. This chain joins TRBV5-5 and TRBJ1-4; maybe TRBD1 (6 bases). The germline V and J ends were trimmed by 3 bases and 2 bases, with 11 bases remaining between them. CDR3 length equals 15 residues. Germline CDR1 SGHKS, CDR2 YYEKEE (reference sequence).

The genes are TRBV5-1 and TRBJ2-7, with a weak D call TRBD2 (5 bases). V dropped 4 bases and J dropped 0 bases, with 14 bases sitting between them. CDR3 size: 15 residues. Germline V gives CDR1 SGHRS, CDR2 YFSETQ. CDR3 nucleotide sequence: TGCGCCAGCAGCGAAGAGACGGGGAGCTCCTACGAGCAGTACTTC. Translation gives CASSEETGSSYEQYF.

J is TRBJ2-1 and V is TRBV29-1; 16 bases align to TRBD2. V shed 6 bases, J shed 8 bases, and the junction held 7 bases outside the gene matches. Germline lookup yields CDR1 SQVTM and CDR2 ANQGSEA. The CDR3 is made up of 15 amino acids. The CDR3 spells CSVKGTSGGADEQFF. DNA for the CDR3: TGCAGCGTGAAGGGGACTAGCGGGGGGGCCGATGAGCAGTTCTTC.

The chain uses TRBV4-2 and TRBJ1-2, with D maybe TRBD1 (6 bases). This CDR3 has 14 residues. Between the trimmed V and J ends, which lost 1 base and 8 bases, there was a span of 14 bases. Germline CDR1 is LGHNA and CDR2 is YNFKEQ. The CDR3 loop is CASSQGQDLSGYTF. DNA of the CDR3: TGTGCCAGCAGCCAAGGACAGGATCTTTCGGGCTACACCTTC.

The chain uses TRBV4-3 and TRBJ2-5; possible D gene TRBD2, 5 bases. Germline lookup yields CDR1 LGHNA and CDR2 YSLEER. CDR3 length: 15 amino acids. V dropped 3 bases and J dropped 2 bases, with 13 bases sitting between them. In DNA, the CDR3 is TGCGCCAGCAGCCACGGCTTTGGGGAGCAAGAGACCCAGTACTTC. Amino acid sequence: CASSHGFGEQETQYF.

The chain recombines TRBV5-6 with TRBJ1-4; D is possibly TRBD1 (6 bases). Germline V lookup: CDR1 SGHDT, CDR2 YYEEEE. Between the trimmed V and J ends, which lost 4 bases and 4 bases, there was a span of 14 bases. This CDR3 is built from 15 residues. The CDR3 DNA sequence: TGTGCCAGCAGCGGTACAGGGTTGGGTAATGAAAAACTGTTTTTT. It translates to CASSGTGLGNEKLFF. Supplemented by reference TRBV5-6 and TRBJ1-4, the full variable domain reads DAGVTQSPTHLIKTRGQQVTLRCSPKSGHDTVSWYQQALGQGPQFIFQYYEEEERQRGNFPDRFSGHQFPNYSSELNVNALLLGDSALYLCASSGTGLGNEKLFFGSGTQLSVL.

This clone was found a few times. The chain uses TRBV6-2 or TRBV6-3 and TRBJ1-1, with D unclear. The V gene lost 0 bases and the J gene lost 8 bases, with 10 bases spanning the gap. Per the germline V gene, CDR1 is MNHEY and CDR2 is SVGEGT. CDR3 length equals 13 residues. The CDR3 nucleotides read TGTGCCAGCAGTTACTCGTCCCAGACAGAAGCTTTCTTT. Protein product: CASSYSSQTEAFF.

This sequence joins TRBV3-1 (or the pseudogene TRBV3-2) and TRBJ2-7; D gene unclear. V was trimmed by 1 base and J by 7 bases, leaving 8 bases between them. CDR3 length: 12 residues. Per the germline V gene, CDR1 is LGHDT and CDR2 is YNNKEL (reference sequence). CDR3 DNA: TGTGCCAGCAGCCAAGGCTCCGAGGAGCAGTACGTC. Protein product: CASSQGSEEQYV.

This chain connects TRBV18 to TRBJ2-2; TRBD2 matches 9 bases. The CDR3 has 16 residues. J was trimmed by 5 bases and V by 3 bases; bases with no gene match: 7. Germline V gives CDR1 KGHSH, CDR2 LQKENI. This CDR3 is CASSPWTSESTGELFF. The CDR3 DNA is TGTGCCAGCTCACCCTGGACTAGCGAATCAACCGGGGAGCTGTTTTTT.

The chain uses TRBV18 and TRBJ2-6, with D uncertain. CDR1 is KGHSH and CDR2 is LQKENI in the germline V gene. The CDR3 extends over 16 amino acids. V was pared by 3 bases and J by 0 bases, with 9 bases between. The DNA of the CDR3 is TGTGCCAGCTCACCCTCTGTAGCCTCTGGGGCCAACGTCCTGACTTTC. This translates into CASSPSVASGANVLTF.

The CDR3: CASSLSPLAGVVNEQFF. In nucleotides, the CDR3 is TGTGCCAGTAGCCTAAGCCCCCTAGCGGGAGTGGTCAATGAGCAGTTCTTC. This chain uses TRBV19 with TRBJ2-1; 10 positions match TRBD2. CDR3 length: 17 amino acids. Germline trimming cut 6 bases from V and 6 bases from J; bases unmatched to any gene: 14. Germline assignment: CDR1 LNHDA and CDR2 SQIVND (reference sequence).

CDR3 coding DNA: TGTGCCAGCAGCTTAGGGGGGGATTCACCCCTCCACTTT. This translates into CASSLGGDSPLHF. This chain links TRBV7-9 with TRBJ1-6; tentatively, D is TRBD1 (5 bases). The germline CDR1 and CDR2 sequences are SEHNR and FQNEAQ (reference sequence). The CDR3 is made up of 13 amino acids. Trimming removed 1 base from V and 8 bases from J, with 6 bases in between.

The chain is built from TRBV7-7 and TRBJ2-5, with D possibly being TRBD1 (6 bases). Germline CDR1 and CDR2: SSHAT and FNYEAQ (reference sequence). V was shortened by 1 base and J by 2 bases, with 11 bases between the two germline ends. This CDR3 comprises 15 residues. CDR3 DNA sequence: TGTGCCAGCAGCTTAGGTCGTGGACAGCAAGAGACCCAGTACTTC. As protein: CASSLGRGQQETQYF.

This chain joins TRBV9 and TRBJ2-7, with 9 bases lining up with TRBD2. Germline V CDR1 and CDR2: SGDLS, YYNGEE. Trimming cost V 3 bases and J 1 base; bases outside gene matches: 5. The CDR3 extends over 15 amino acids. The DNA of the CDR3 is TGTGCCAGCAGCGAAAAGGGACTAGCATCCTACGAGCAGTACTTC. As protein: CASSEKGLASYEQYF.

The chain links TRBV27 to TRBJ1-2; D is uncertain. This CDR3 spans 13 amino acids. V was pared by 8 bases and J by 0 bases, with 10 bases between. Looked up from germline, CDR1 is MNHEY and CDR2 is SMNVEV (reference sequence). DNA of the CDR3: TGTGCCAGCGGTCAGTTGGCTAACTATGGCTACACCTTC. It translates to CASGQLANYGYTF.